The rows below give T cell receptor beta chains drawn from one sample of a study of blood T cells in healthy people across ages. A single record per CDR3 protein comes from TCRdb applying MiXCR to the 5' RACE reads. The table lists 700,000 to 850,000 distinct CDR3 sequences, 50% to 65% of them singletons. Specimen: blood. The source of these receptors is a man at least 80 years old in good health. The CDR3 runs from the conserved cysteine through the conserved F or W. Clone size is stated in some rows and not others, as once, few, many or a class when expanded.

TRBV5-1,TRBJ2-3,NA,CASSSPGTTGRYAYF
TRBV25-1,TRBJ2-5,NA,CASSTSTGGGETQYF
TRBV10-3,TRBJ2-3,NA,CAISESMNSGRLDTQYF
TRBV29-1,TRBJ2-7,NA,CSVVVGSKGYEQYF
TRBV7-3,TRBJ2-5,NA,CASSLTVGETQYF
TRBV9,TRBJ2-3,NA,CASSTTVSRSTDTQYF
TRBV9,TRBJ2-1,NA,CASSEGGDLGEQFF
TRBV7-8,TRBJ2-1,few,CASSLTRGRDNNEQFF
TRBV3-1,TRBJ2-7,once,CASSQAGEFGEQYF
TRBV7-9,TRBJ2-1,NA,CASSSYVLPGNEQFF
TRBV23-1,TRBJ1-2,once,CASSQKGWDTYRRRYGYTF
TRBV2,TRBJ2-1,NA,CASQGSYNEQFF
TRBV12-5,TRBJ1-5,NA,CASGLDGISNQPQHF
TRBV20-1,TRBJ1-2,few,CSARKDRGPDGYTF
TRBV5-1,TRBJ2-7,NA,CASSSFGPLRAQYF
TRBV10-3,TRBJ2-5,few,CAIRAGFVETQYF
TRBV28,TRBJ2-1,NA,CASSPRLAGSEQFF
TRBV12-3/TRBV12-4,TRBJ2-3,NA,CASSGAGGHRDAYF
TRBV5-1,TRBJ2-3,NA,CASSRGLAGEGGYAYF
TRBV7-2,TRBJ2-3,NA,CASSPGIYNQNTQYF
TRBV10-2,TRBJ2-1,NA,CASSEYGLLSYNEQFF
TRBV7-2,TRBJ2-4,NA,CASSLSALAGWQYF
TRBV20-1,TRBJ1-6,NA,CSARVQGVLPLHF
TRBV28,TRBJ1-4,NA,CASSLSGDNEKLFF
TRBV6-2/TRBV6-3,TRBJ2-7,few,CASSPSLAPYEQYF
TRBV6-2/TRBV6-3,TRBJ2-7,NA,CASSYPDYEQYF
TRBV3-1,TRBJ1-1,NA,CASSQGGAGAEAFF
TRBV29-1,TRBJ1-1,NA,CSVGTRNTEAFF
TRBV20-1,TRBJ1-2,NA,CSARPDRGLWGYTF
TRBV6-5,TRBJ2-5,NA,CASSYQTWGEQYF
TRBV29-1,TRBJ2-1,NA,CSVGDQYNEQFF
TRBV20-1,NA,NA,CSARPSGVSYNEQYF
TRBV2,TRBJ2-1,NA,CASSGEVERGYNEQFF
TRBV5-1,NA,NA,CASSLGNPGLAGDEQYF
TRBV28,TRBJ2-1,NA,CASDNGANYNEQFF
TRBV19,TRBJ1-1,NA,CASSARTVNTEAFF
TRBV7-2,TRBJ2-6,once,CASGLSGAIGANVLTF
TRBV9,TRBJ2-6,few,CASRGRSPSGANVLTF